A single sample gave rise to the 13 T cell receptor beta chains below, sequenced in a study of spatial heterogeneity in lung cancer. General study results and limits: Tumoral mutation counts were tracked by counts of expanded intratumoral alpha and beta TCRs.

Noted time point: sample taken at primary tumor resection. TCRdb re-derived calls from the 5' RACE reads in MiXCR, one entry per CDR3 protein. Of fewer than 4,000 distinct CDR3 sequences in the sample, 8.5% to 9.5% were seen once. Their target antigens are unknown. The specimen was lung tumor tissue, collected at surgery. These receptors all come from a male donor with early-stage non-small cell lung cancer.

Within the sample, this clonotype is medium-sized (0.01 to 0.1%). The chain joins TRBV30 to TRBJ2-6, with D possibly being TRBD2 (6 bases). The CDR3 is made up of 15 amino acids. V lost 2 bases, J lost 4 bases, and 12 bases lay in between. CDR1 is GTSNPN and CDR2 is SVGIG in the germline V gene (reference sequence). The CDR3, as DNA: TGTGCCTGGAGTATAGGGACTGCAGGGGCCAACGTCCTGACTTTC. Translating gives CAWSIGTAGANVLTF.

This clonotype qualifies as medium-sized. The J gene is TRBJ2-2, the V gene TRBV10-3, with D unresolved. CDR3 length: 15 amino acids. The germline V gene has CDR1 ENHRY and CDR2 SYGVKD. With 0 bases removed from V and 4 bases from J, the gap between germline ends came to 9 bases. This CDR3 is CAISESATVTGELFF. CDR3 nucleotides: TGTGCCATCAGTGAGTCAGCTACCGTCACCGGGGAGCTGTTTTTT.

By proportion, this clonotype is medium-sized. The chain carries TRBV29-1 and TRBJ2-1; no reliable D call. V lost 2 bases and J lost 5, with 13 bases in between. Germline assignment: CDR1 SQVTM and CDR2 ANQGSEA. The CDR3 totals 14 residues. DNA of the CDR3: TGCAGCGTTGAAAGGGTGAACCGGGACAATGAGCAGTTCTTC. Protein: CSVERVNRDNEQFF.

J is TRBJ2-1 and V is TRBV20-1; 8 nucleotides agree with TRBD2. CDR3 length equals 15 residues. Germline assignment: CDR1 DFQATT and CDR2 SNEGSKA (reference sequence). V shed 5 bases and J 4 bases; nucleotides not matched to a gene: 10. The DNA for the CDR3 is TGCAGTGCTCTCCATGGACTAGCACAGTACAATGAGCAGTTCTTC. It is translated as CSALHGLAQYNEQFF.

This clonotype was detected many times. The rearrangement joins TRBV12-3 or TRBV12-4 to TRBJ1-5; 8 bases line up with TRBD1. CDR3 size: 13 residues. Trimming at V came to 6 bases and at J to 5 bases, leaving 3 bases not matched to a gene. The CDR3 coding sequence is TGTGCCAGCAGGAAACAGGGGGATCAGCCCCAGCATTTT. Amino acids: CASRKQGDQPQHF.

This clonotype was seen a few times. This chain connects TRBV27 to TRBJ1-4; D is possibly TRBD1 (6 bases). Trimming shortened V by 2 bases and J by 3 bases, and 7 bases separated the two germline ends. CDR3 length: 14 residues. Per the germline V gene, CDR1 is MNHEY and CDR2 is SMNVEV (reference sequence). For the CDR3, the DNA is TGTGCCAGCAGTTTAGGGGGGCCTAATGAAAAACTGTTTTTT. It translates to CASSLGGPNEKLFF.

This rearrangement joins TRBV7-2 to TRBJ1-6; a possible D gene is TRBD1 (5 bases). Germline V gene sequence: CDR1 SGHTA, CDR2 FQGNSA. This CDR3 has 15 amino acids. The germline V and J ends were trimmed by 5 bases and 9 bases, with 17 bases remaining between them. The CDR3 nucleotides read TGTGCCAGCAGCGCGGGACGCTGGGGGACTTCACCCCTCCACTTT. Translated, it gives CASSAGRWGTSPLHF.

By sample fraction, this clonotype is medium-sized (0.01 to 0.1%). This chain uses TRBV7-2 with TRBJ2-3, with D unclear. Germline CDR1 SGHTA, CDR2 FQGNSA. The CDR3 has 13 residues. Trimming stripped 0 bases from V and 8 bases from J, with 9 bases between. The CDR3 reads CASSLASHGTQYF. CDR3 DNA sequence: TGTGCCAGCAGCTTAGCGAGTCACGGTACGCAGTATTTT.

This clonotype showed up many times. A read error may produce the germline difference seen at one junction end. Here the CDR3 reads CASSLAGDTGELFF. Here the CDR3 DNA reads TGTGCCAGCAGTCTAGCGGGGGACACCGGGGAGCTGTTTTTT. The rearrangement joins TRBV12-3 or TRBV12-4 to TRBJ2-2; 10 bases fit TRBD2. The CDR3 has 14 amino acids.

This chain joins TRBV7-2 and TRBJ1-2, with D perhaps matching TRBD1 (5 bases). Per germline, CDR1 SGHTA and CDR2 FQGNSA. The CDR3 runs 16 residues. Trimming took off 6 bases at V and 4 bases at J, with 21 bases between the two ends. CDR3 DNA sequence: TGTGCCAGCAGACGAGAAGATTTAGGGACGGGCTATGGCTACACCTTC. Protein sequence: CASRREDLGTGYGYTF.

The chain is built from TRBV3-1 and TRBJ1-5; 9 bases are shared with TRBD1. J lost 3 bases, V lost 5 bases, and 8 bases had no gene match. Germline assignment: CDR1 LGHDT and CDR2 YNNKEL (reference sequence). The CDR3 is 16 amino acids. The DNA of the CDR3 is TGTGCCAGCAGCTACTCGGACAGGGGAGACAATCAGCCCCAGCATTTT. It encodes CASSYSDRGDNQPQHF.

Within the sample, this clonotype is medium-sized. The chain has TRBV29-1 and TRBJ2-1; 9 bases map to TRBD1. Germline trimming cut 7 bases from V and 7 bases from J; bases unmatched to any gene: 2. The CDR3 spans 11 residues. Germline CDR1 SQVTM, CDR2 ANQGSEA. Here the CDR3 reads CSADRGNEQFF. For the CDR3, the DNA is TGCAGCGCCGACAGGGGGAATGAGCAGTTCTTC.

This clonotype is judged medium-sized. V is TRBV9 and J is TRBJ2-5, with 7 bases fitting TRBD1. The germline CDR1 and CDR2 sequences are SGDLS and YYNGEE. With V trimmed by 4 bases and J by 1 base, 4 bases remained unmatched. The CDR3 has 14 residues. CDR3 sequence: CASSPTGSQETQYF. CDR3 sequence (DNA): TGTGCCAGCAGCCCGACAGGGAGCCAAGAGACCCAGTACTTC.